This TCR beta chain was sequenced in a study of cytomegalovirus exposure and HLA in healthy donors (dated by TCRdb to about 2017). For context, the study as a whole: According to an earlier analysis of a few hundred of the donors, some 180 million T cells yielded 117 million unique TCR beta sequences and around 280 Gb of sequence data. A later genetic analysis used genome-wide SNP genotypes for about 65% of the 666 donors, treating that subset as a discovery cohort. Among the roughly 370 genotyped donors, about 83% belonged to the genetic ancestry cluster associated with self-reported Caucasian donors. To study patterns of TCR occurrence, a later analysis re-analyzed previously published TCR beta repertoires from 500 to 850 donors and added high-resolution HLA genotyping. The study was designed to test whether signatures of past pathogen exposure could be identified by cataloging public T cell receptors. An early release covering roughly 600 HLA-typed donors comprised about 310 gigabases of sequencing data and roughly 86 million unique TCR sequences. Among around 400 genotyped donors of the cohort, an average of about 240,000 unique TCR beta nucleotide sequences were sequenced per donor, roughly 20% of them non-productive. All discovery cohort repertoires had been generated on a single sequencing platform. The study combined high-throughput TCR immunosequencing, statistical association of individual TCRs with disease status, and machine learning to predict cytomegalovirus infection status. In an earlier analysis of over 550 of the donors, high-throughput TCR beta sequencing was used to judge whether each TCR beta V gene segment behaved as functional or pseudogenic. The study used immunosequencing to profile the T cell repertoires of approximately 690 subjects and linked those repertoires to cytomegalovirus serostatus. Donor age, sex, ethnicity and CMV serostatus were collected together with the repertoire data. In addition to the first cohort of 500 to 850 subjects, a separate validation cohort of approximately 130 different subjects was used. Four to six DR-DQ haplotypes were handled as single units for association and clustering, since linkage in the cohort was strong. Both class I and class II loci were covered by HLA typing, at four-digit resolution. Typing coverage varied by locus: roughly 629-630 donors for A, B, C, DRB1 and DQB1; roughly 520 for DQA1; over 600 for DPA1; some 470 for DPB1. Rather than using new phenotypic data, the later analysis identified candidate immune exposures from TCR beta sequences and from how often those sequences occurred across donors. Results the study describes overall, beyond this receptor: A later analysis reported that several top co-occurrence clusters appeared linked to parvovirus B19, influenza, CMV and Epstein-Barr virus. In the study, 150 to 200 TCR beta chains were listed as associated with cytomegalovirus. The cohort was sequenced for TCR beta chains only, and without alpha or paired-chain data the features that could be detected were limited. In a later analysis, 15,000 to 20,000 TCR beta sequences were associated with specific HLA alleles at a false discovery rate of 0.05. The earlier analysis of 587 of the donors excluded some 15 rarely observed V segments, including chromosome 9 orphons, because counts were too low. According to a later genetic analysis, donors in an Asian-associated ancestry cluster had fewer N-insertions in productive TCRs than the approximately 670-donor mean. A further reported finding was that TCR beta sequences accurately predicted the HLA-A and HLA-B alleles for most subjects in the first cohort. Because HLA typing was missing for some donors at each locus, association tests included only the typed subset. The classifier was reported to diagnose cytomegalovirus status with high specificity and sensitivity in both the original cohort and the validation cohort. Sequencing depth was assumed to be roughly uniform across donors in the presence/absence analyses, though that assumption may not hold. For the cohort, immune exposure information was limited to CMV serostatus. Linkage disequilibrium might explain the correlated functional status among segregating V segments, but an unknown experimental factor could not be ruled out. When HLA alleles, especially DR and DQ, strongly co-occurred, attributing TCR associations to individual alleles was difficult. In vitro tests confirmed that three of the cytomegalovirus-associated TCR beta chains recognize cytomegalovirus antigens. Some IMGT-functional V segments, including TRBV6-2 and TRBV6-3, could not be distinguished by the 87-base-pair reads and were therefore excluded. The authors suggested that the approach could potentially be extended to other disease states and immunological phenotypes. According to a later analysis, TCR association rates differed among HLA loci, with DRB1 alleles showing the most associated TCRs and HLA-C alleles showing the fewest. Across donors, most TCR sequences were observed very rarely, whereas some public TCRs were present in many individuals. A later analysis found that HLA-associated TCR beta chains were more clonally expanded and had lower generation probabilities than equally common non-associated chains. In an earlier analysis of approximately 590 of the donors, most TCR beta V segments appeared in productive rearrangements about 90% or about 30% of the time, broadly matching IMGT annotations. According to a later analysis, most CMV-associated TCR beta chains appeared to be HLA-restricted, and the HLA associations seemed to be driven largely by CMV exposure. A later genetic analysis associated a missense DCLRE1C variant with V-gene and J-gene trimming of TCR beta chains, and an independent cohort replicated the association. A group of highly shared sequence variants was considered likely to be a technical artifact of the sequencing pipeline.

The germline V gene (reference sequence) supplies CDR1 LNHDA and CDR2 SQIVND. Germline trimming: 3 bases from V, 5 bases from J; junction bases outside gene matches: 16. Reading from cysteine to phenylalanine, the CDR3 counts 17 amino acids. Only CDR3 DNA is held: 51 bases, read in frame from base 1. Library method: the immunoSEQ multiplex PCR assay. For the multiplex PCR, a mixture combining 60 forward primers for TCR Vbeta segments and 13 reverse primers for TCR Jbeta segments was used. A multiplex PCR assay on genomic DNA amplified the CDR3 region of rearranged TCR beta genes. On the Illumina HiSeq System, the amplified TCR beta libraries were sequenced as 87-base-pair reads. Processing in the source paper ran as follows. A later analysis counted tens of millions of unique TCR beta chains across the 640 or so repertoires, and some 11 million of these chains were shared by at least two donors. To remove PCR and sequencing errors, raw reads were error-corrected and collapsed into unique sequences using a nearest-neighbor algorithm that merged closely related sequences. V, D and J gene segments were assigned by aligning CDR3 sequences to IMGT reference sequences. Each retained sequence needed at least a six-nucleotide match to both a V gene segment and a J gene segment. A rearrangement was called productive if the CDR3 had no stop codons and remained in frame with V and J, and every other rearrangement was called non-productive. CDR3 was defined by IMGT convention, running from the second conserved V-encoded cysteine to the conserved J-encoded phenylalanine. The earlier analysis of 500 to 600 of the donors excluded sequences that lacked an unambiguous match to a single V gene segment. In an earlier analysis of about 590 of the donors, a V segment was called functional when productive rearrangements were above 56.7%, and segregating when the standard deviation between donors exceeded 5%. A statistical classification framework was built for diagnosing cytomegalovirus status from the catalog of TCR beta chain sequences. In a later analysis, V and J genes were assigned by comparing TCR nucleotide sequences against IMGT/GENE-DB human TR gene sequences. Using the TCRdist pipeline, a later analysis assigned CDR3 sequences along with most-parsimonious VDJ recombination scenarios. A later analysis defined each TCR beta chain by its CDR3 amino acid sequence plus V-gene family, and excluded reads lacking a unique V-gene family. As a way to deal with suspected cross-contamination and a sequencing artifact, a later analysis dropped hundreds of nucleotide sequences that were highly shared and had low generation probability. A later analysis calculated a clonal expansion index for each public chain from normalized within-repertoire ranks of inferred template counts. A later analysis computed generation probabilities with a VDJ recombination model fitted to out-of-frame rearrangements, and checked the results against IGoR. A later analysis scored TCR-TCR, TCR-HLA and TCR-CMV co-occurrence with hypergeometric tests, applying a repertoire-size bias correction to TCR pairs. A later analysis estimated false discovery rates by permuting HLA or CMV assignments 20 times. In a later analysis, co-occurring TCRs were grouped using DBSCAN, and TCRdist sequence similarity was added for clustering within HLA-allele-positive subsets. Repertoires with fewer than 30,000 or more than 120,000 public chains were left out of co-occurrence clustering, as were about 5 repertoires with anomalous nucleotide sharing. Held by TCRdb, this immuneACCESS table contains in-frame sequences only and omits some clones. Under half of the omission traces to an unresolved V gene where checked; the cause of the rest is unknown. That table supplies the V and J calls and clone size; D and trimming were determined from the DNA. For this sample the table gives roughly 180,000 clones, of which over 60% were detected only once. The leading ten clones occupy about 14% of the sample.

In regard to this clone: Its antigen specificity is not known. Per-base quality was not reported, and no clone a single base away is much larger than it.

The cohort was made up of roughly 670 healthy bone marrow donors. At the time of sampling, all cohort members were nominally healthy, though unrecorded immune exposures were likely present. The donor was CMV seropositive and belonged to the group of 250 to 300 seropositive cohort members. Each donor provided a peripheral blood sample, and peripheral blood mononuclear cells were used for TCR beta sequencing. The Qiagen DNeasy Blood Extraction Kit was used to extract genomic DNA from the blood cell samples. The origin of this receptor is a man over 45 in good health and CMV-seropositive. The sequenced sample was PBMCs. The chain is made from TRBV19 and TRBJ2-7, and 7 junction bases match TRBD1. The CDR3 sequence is CASSMRLGRQGDNEQYF. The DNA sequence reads TGTGCCAGTAGTATGAGGTTAGGTCGACAGGGTGATAACGAGCAGTACTTC.